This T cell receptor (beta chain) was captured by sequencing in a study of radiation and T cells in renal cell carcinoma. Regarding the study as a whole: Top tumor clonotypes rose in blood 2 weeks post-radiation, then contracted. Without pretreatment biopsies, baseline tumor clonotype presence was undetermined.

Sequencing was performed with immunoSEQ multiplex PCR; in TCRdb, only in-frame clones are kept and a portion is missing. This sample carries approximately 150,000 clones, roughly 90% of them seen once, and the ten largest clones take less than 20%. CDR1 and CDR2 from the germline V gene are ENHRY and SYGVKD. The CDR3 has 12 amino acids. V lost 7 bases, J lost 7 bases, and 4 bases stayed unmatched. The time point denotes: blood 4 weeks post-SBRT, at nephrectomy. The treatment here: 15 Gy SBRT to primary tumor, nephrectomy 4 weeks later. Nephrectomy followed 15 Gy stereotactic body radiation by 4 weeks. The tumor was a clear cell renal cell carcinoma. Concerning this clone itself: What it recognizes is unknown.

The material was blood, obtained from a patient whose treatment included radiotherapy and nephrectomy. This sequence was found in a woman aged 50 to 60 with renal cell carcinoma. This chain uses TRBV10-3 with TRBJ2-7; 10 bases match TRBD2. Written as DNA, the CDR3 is TGTGCCATCAACGGACTAGCGGATGAGCAGTACTTC. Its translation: CAINGLADEQYF.